This T cell receptor (beta chain) was sequenced during a study of control samples from healthy donors and cancer patients. V was cut by 5 bases and J by 4 bases, with 24 bases left in between. Germline CDR1 reads MDHEN; CDR2 reads SYDVKM. This CDR3 contains 18 residues. Some clones are missing from TCRdb's copy, which holds only in-frame ones; the method was immunoSEQ multiplex PCR. The repertoire holds some 150,000 clones, with around 92% as singletons. This chain links TRBV28 with TRBJ2-1; D possibly matches TRBD1 or TRBD2 (10 bases each). The source is a woman aged 25 to 39 in good health. Sequenced input: blood. CDR3 sequence reads: CASSPTGGKAGGYNEQFF. CDR3 DNA: TGTGCCAGCAGTCCGACAGGGGGCAAAGCGGGAGGGTACAATGAGCAGTTCTTC. The variable domain in full, completed from reference TRBV28 and TRBJ2-1, reads DVKVTQSSRYLVKRTGEKVFLECVQDMDHENMFWYRQDPGLGLRLIYFSYDVKMKEKGDIPEGYSVSREKKERFSLILESASTNQTSMYLCASSPTGGKAGGYNEQFFGPGTRLTVL.